This T cell receptor beta chain was profiled in a study of T cell responses to AZD1222 COVID-19 vaccine. About this clone itself: Its cognate antigen is unknown.

Assay: immunoSEQ multiplex PCR; the TCRdb copy retains only in-frame clones and omits some. Of around 110,000 clones listed, 92% are singletons. The CDR3 contains 14 residues. V was pared by 0 bases and J by 7 bases, with 12 bases between. Looked up from germline, CDR1 is MNHEY and CDR2 is SVGAGI. Study-wide points: Seropositivity was recorded at baseline in only a handful of AZD1222 recipients.

This chain joins TRBV6-5 and TRBJ1-1, with D possibly matching TRBD1 (5 bases). The sequences come from peripheral blood, collected on day 0 of AZD1222 vaccination. The sequence derives from an adult in good health. The CDR3 loop reads CASSYSGWGFEAFF. The CDR3 DNA is TGTGCCAGCAGTTACTCGGGGTGGGGGTTTGAAGCTTTCTTT.